Below, 14 T cell receptor beta chains from the same sample are listed, as sequenced in a study of T cells after yellow fever vaccination. In TCRdb, the 5' RACE reads were re-called with MiXCR into one record per CDR3 protein. The sample consists of around 310,000 distinct CDR3 sequences, roughly 8.7% of them appearing once. This material consisted of PBMCs, taken on the day of the first yellow fever vaccination. Source of these receptors: a man between 18 and 35 years old who received the YFV17D yellow fever vaccine.

The chain employs TRBV20-1 and TRBJ1-1; 7 positions agree with TRBD1. The CDR3 runs to 16 residues. Trimming took 2 bases from V and 0 from J; bases not matched to a gene: 9. Germline assignment: CDR1 DFQATT and CDR2 SNEGSKA (reference sequence). The CDR3 sequence is CSARIRQGTLNTEAFF. The CDR3 DNA reads TGCAGTGCTAGAATTCGACAGGGAACCTTGAACACTGAAGCTTTCTTT.

The chain couples TRBV4-2 to TRBJ1-6; weak D call: TRBD1 (6 bases). Trimming took off 0 bases at V and 9 bases at J, with 21 bases between the two ends. The CDR3 runs 18 residues. CDR1 and CDR2 (germline): LGHNA, YNFKEQ. DNA of the CDR3: TGTGCCAGCAGCCAAGATAAGGGTGTGACAGGAGGGTTTTCACCCCTCCACTTT. It codes for CASSQDKGVTGGFSPLHF.

This rearrangement joins TRBV7-2 to TRBJ2-3; the D is unclear. Germline CDR1 is SGHTA and CDR2 is FQGNSA. CDR3 size: 14 residues. Trimming removed 5 bases at V and 4 bases at J, with 13 bases between. CDR3 protein: CASSTHYFSDTQYF. As DNA, the CDR3 is TGTGCCAGCAGCACCCACTACTTTTCAGATACGCAGTATTTT.

This clonotype was observed a few times. This chain links TRBV6-2 or TRBV6-3 with TRBJ2-6; D gene uncertain. Germline CDR1 reads MNHEY; CDR2 reads SVGEGT. Trimming shortened V by 5 bases and J by 2 bases, and 10 bases separated the two germline ends. CDR3 length: 15 residues. This CDR3 reads CASSRLRPGANVLTF. In DNA form, the CDR3 reads TGTGCCAGCAGTCGACTGAGACCTGGGGCCAACGTCCTGACTTTC.

The chain employs TRBV5-1 and TRBJ1-1; D ambiguous. V lost 4 bases to trimming and J lost 3 bases, with 16 bases between them. The germline gives CDR1 SGHRS, CDR2 YFSETQ. The CDR3 covers 15 residues. The CDR3 region is CASSPRTGFDTEAFF. CDR3 DNA: TGCGCCAGCAGCCCCCGGACGGGGTTTGACACTGAAGCTTTCTTT.

This sequence joins TRBV5-1 and TRBJ2-3; 9 bases match TRBD1. V lost 5 bases to trimming and J lost 1 base; unmatched junction nucleotides: 8. CDR1 is SGHRS, CDR2 YFSETQ, per germline. The CDR3 runs 16 residues. The CDR3 region is CASRPGQGVGTDTQYF. CDR3 sequence (DNA): TGCGCCAGCAGGCCGGGACAGGGAGTGGGCACAGATACGCAGTATTTT.

The rearrangement links TRBV15 to TRBJ1-2; no firm D call. V shed 0 bases and J shed 2 bases, with 13 bases lying between them. CDR1 is LNHNV and CDR2 is YYDKDF in the germline V gene (reference sequence). The CDR3 is made up of 16 amino acids. The CDR3 here is CATSRDRVKSNYGYTF. Here the CDR3 DNA reads TGTGCCACCAGCAGAGACCGGGTTAAGAGCAACTATGGCTACACCTTC.

This clonotype has a count of ten or more. The rearrangement links TRBV7-2 to TRBJ1-5; no definite D call. The CDR3 sequence is 12 residues long. The V and J ends lost 4 bases and 7 bases respectively, with 8 bases between them. Germline V gene data show CDR1 as SGHTA and CDR2 as FQGNSA. The CDR3, as DNA: TGTGCCAGCAGCTCGGGCTTCCAGCCCCAGCATTTT. The encoded protein is CASSSGFQPQHF.

V usage is TRBV20-1 and J usage is TRBJ2-2; no definite D call. V was shortened by 0 bases and J by 7 bases, with 9 bases between the two germline ends. The CDR3 is made up of 13 amino acids. Germline V gene sequence: CDR1 DFQATT, CDR2 SNEGSKA (reference sequence). The CDR3 reads CSAREVRNGELFF. The CDR3 nucleotides read TGCAGTGCTAGAGAAGTGCGCAACGGGGAGCTGTTTTTT.

This chain connects TRBV11-2 to TRBJ2-7, with 13 bases matching TRBD2. Losses at the gene ends were 5 bases for V and 6 bases for J; bases not matched to a gene: 16. This CDR3 is built from 18 residues. Germline V gene sequence: CDR1 SGHAT, CDR2 FQNNGV. In DNA, the CDR3 is TGTGCCAGCAGCCGACTAGCGGGGGGCCTAAGGGCCCCTCTCGAGCAGTACGTC. It encodes CASSRLAGGLRAPLEQYV.

This clonotype has a handful of counts. The chain combines TRBV12-3 or TRBV12-4 with TRBJ2-3; 11 bases align to TRBD2. J was trimmed by 1 base and V by 5 bases; bases with no gene match: 5. There are 16 residues in the CDR3. CDR3 in amino acids: CASSGPTSGGTDTQYF. The DNA of the CDR3 is TGTGCCAGCAGTGGGCCGACTAGCGGGGGCACAGATACGCAGTATTTT.

This clonotype occurred a few times. The V and J genes are TRBV28 and TRBJ2-7, with D uncertain. Between the trimmed V and J ends, which lost 2 bases and 0 bases, there was a span of 2 bases. Germline V gives CDR1 MDHEN, CDR2 SYDVKM. The CDR3 contains 12 residues. The CDR3 nucleotides are TGTGCCAGCAGTTTAGCCTCCTACGAGCAGTACGTC. Protein sequence: CASSLASYEQYV.

This clonotype was seen a few times. This sequence joins TRBV6-6 and TRBJ1-2; D is perhaps TRBD1 (5 bases). Germline V lookup: CDR1 MNHNY, CDR2 SVGAGI (reference sequence). Between the trimmed V and J ends, which lost 3 bases and 8 bases, there was a span of 10 bases. The CDR3 sequence is 12 residues long. The CDR3 DNA reads TGTGCCAGCAGTTATGGGGGTGGAGGCTACACCTTC. Translation gives CASSYGGGGYTF.

Many counts were recorded for this clonotype. The chain links TRBV5-1 to TRBJ2-7, with a weak D call TRBD2 (7 bases). Germline V lookup: CDR1 SGHRS, CDR2 YFSETQ. V dropped 0 bases and J dropped 6 bases, with 10 bases sitting between them. This CDR3 comprises 13 residues. The CDR3 DNA reads TGCGCCAGCAGCTTGGTAGGGGGGGGCGAGCAGTACGTC. Protein: CASSLVGGGEQYV.